This TCR beta chain was profiled in a study of graft-versus-host responses after intestinal transplantation. About the study: Uniformly, recipients were administered anti-thymocyte globulin induction with subsequent tacrolimus and steroids for three to four years.

In the case of this clone: Its antigen remains unknown.

Trimming took off 4 bases at V and 0 bases at J, with 8 bases between the two ends. Germline values: CDR1 SGHNT, CDR2 YYREEE (reference sequence). The length of the CDR3 is 13 residues. Clones were sequenced by immunoSEQ multiplex PCR, and TCRdb holds only the in-frame ones, with some missing. This table has some 96,000 clones, roughly 87% appearing once. Study-wide points: Graft-donor T cell macrochimerism in patients accompanied high graft-versus-host to host-versus-graft clonal ratios in allografts. GvH clone levels peaked in circulation, and this peak was associated with early post-transplant HvG declines. Recipient-marrow GvH clones were detected, some having first appeared in ileum or blood.

This chain connects TRBV5-4 to TRBJ2-7; no definite D call. Here the sequenced sample was unstimulated CD4+ T cells sorted from spleen or lymph node cells, taken before transplant. The receptor's source is a human donor who was the organ donor for an intestinal transplant. The CDR3 sequence: CASSQGPSYEQYF. CDR3 coding DNA: TGTGCCAGCAGCCAAGGGCCCTCCTACGAGCAGTACTTC. Full variable domain (remainder filled in from reference TRBV5-4 and TRBJ2-7): ETGVTQSPTHLIKTRGQQVTLRCSSQSGHNTVSWYQQALGQGPQFIFQYYREEENGRGNFPPRFSGLQFPNYSSELNVNALELDDSALYLCASSQGPSYEQYFGPGTRLTVT.